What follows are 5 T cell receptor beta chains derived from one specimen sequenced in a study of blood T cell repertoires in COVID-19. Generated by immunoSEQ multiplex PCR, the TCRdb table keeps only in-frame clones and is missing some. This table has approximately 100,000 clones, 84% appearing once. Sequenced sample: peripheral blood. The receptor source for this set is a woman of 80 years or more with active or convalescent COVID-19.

The CDR3 nucleotides are TGTGCCAGCAGCCAAGATTCCGGCGGACAAGAGACCCAGTACTTC. This sequence encodes CASSQDSGGQETQYF. The chain has TRBV3-1 (or the pseudogene TRBV3-2) and TRBJ2-5; D call uncertain. V gave up 0 bases and J gave up 2 bases, with 10 bases separating them. Germline V CDR1 and CDR2: LGHDT, YNNKEL (reference sequence). The CDR3 is made up of 15 amino acids.

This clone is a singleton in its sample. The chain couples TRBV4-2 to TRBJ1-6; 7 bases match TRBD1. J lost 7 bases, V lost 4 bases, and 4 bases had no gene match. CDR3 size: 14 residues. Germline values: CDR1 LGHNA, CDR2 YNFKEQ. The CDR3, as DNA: TGTGCCAGCAGCCCGACAGGGTGGAATTCACCCCTCCACTTT. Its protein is CASSPTGWNSPLHF.

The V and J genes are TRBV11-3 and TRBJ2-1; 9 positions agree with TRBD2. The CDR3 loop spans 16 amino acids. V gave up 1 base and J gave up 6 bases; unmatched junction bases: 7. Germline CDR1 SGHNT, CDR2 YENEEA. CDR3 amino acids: CASSLAPGLASNEQFF. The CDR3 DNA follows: TGTGCCAGCAGCTTAGCCCCGGGACTAGCCAGCAATGAGCAGTTCTTC.

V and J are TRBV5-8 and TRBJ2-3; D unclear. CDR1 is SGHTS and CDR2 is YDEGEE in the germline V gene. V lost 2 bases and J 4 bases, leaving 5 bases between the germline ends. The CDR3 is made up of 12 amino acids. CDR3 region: CASSFLSDTQYF. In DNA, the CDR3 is TGTGCCAGCAGCTTTCTCTCAGATACGCAGTATTTT.

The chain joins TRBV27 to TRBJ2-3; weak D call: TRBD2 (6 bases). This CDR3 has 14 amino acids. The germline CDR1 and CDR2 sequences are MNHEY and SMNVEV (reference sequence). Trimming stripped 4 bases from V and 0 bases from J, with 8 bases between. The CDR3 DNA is TGTGCCAGCAGTTGGGAGGCCAGCACAGATACGCAGTATTTT. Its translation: CASSWEASTDTQYF.